The sequence of this TCR beta chain was determined in a study of T cells in Graves' hyperthyroidism and ophthalmopathy. Study findings and constraints: Also found in blood were most expanded thyroid clonotypes above 0.001. Through a model of 13 V-J features, ophthalmopathy was separated from stable hyperthyroidism.

For this clonotype: Its target is not known.

Uncontrolled infection, other autoimmune disease, pregnancy or lactation barred patients from enrollment. Diagnoses rested on clinical symptoms, serum thyroxine and TRAb, thyroid ultrasound and orbital computed tomography. The TCR beta CDR3 regions underwent amplification using RNA transcripts as the source. Using the HTBI primer set, a first-round RT-PCR was run on the TCR CDR3. Each CDR3 protein gets one entry after TCRdb re-called the multiplex PCR reads with MiXCR. Of more than 500,000 distinct CDR3 sequences listed, 13% to 15% are singletons. Germline trimming cut 5 bases from V and 9 bases from J; bases unmatched to any gene: 8. This CDR3 is 15 amino acids long. CDR1 and CDR2 from the germline V gene are KGHSH and LQKENI.

The sequence was collected from a woman in her forties with Graves' hyperthyroidism. The sample comprised blood. V usage is TRBV18 and J usage is TRBJ2-1, with 12 bases matching TRBD2. The DNA for the CDR3 is TGTGCCAGCTCAGCCGGGACTAGCGGGTTTGGTGAGCAGTTCTTC. This encodes CASSAGTSGFGEQFF.